Here is one TCR beta chain with its context. Per the original data handling: Nucleated cell counts were estimated from reference gene primer amplification. Profiling relied on immunoSEQ multiplex PCR, and the TCRdb table lists in-frame clones only, not all of them. The DNA gave D and trimming, while V, J and clone size come from that table. The profile shows 55,000 to 65,000 clones, about four fifths of them singletons. This entry comes from a study of blood T cell repertoires in COVID-19. Study at large: The study drew acute and convalescent COVID-19 samples from the United States, Italy and Spain. PBMCs, B-cell-depleted T cells, or T cells were the source of the cDNA or gDNA that made up the material.

V lost 7 bases and J 2 bases, leaving 15 bases between the germline ends. CDR3 length: 14 amino acids. Looked up from germline, CDR1 is SGHTA and CDR2 is FQGNSA. The TCR was taken from a woman at least 80 years old with acute or convalescent COVID-19. What was sequenced was peripheral blood. The chain combines TRBV7-2 with TRBJ2-7; no definite D call. The CDR3 region has the DNA TGTGCCAGCACCCTGTCCCAGGCTACCTACGAGCAGTACTTC. It translates to CASTLSQATYEQYF.